This is a list of T cell receptor beta chains from one sample in a study of CD4 T cells in relation to SARS-CoV-2 and coronaviruses. Only in-frame clones appear in the TCRdb table, and some are missing; sequencing was by immunoSEQ multiplex PCR. The table shows 12,000 or so clones, with approximately 82% occurring only once. Antigen specificity for these receptors is unknown. The sequenced sample consisted of CD4+ T cells from PBMCs, cultured in vitro. The receptors come from a human donor in good health. Each CDR3 is given with its conserved first and last residue. The D gene is left open where the match is weak. Rows give clone size only sometimes, using once, few, many, or a class for an expanded clone.

v_call: TRBV7-6; d_call: TRBD2; clone_size: NA; j_call: TRBJ2-7; cdr3_aa: CASSLYTGLAEAEQYF; cdr3_nt: TGTGCCAGCAGTCTCTATACGGGACTAGCGGAAGCCGAGCAGTACTTC
v_call: TRBV19; d_call: NA; clone_size: NA; j_call: TRBJ1-1; cdr3_aa: CASSPTENTEAFF; cdr3_nt: TGTGCCAGTAGTCCTACAGAGAACACTGAAGCTTTCTTT
v_call: TRBV7-8; d_call: NA; clone_size: NA; j_call: TRBJ2-7; cdr3_aa: CASSLGGTYSYEQYF; cdr3_nt: TGTGCCAGCAGCTTAGGGGGGACATACTCCTACGAGCAGTACTTC
v_call: TRBV7-3; d_call: TRBD1; clone_size: few; j_call: TRBJ2-7; cdr3_aa: CASSLRSGQNYEQYF; cdr3_nt: TGTGCCAGCAGCTTAAGGTCGGGACAGAACTACGAGCAGTACTTC
v_call: TRBV6-2/TRBV6-3; d_call: NA; clone_size: NA; j_call: TRBJ2-1; cdr3_aa: CASSYSPPNYNEQFF; cdr3_nt: TGTGCCAGCAGTTACTCGCCTCCAAACTACAATGAGCAGTTCTTC
v_call: TRBV10-2; d_call: TRBD1; clone_size: NA; j_call: TRBJ2-5; cdr3_aa: CASSDPDRETQYF; cdr3_nt: TGCGCCAGCAGTGACCCGGACAGGGAGACCCAGTACTTC
v_call: TRBV14; d_call: NA; clone_size: once; j_call: TRBJ2-5; cdr3_aa: CASSQSGLKTQYF; cdr3_nt: TGTGCCAGCAGCCAGAGCGGGTTGAAGACCCAGTACTTC
v_call: TRBV4-1; d_call: NA; clone_size: NA; j_call: TRBJ2-1; cdr3_aa: CASSQASGRIYNEQFF; cdr3_nt: TGCGCCAGCAGCCAAGCAAGCGGGCGGATCTACAATGAGCAGTTCTTC
v_call: TRBV7-2; d_call: NA; clone_size: few; j_call: TRBJ2-5; cdr3_aa: CASSLDPLGGGRETQYF; cdr3_nt: TGTGCCAGCAGCTTAGACCCCCTCGGAGGAGGTCGGGAGACCCAGTACTTC
v_call: TRBV6-6; d_call: TRBD2; clone_size: NA; j_call: TRBJ2-7; cdr3_aa: CASSPHRDSGRVYEQYF; cdr3_nt: TGTGCCAGCAGTCCCCACCGGGATAGCGGGAGAGTGTACGAGCAGTACTTC
v_call: TRBV2; d_call: NA; clone_size: NA; j_call: TRBJ2-3; cdr3_aa: CASSRRAGDTDTQYF; cdr3_nt: TGTGCCAGCAGCAGGCGGGCAGGGGACACAGATACGCAGTATTTT
v_call: TRBV6-5; d_call: NA; clone_size: NA; j_call: TRBJ1-2; cdr3_aa: CASRLTGSGYGYTF; cdr3_nt: TGTGCCAGCAGATTAACAGGGTCGGGCTATGGCTACACCTTC
v_call: TRBV2; d_call: TRBD1; clone_size: NA; j_call: TRBJ2-7; cdr3_aa: CASTYNRDRGGRQYF; cdr3_nt: TGTGCCAGCACATATAACCGGGACAGGGGCGGGAGGCAGTACTTC
v_call: TRBV9; d_call: NA; clone_size: NA; j_call: TRBJ2-7; cdr3_aa: CASSVGAGEGREQYF; cdr3_nt: TGTGCCAGCAGCGTAGGCGCAGGGGAGGGTCGCGAGCAGTACTTC
v_call: TRBV7-8; d_call: NA; clone_size: medium-sized; j_call: TRBJ1-1; cdr3_aa: CASSHREGTTEAFF; cdr3_nt: TGTGCCAGCAGTCACCGGGAAGGGACCACTGAAGCTTTCTTT
v_call: TRBV13; d_call: NA; clone_size: NA; j_call: TRBJ2-7; cdr3_aa: CASSEASYEQYF; cdr3_nt: TGTGCCAGCAGCGAGGCCTCCTACGAGCAGTACTTC
v_call: TRBV5-8; d_call: NA; clone_size: NA; j_call: TRBJ1-2; cdr3_aa: CASRYRAYGYTF; cdr3_nt: TGTGCCAGCCGGTACAGGGCATATGGCTACACCTTC